A selection of T cell receptor beta chains follows, all from one sample in a study of glioma-infiltrating T cells. TCRdb recomputed calls from the multiplex PCR reads with MiXCR, one row per CDR3 protein. The data contain roughly 200,000 distinct CDR3 sequences, about 46% of them singletons. Sequenced input: glioma tissue, nonneoplastic brain tissue, or PBMCs (not recorded which). The source of these receptors is a human donor with low-grade glioma or glioblastoma, undergoing nonglioma brain surgery, or in good health (not recorded which). CDR3s include the opening cysteine and the closing phenylalanine or tryptophan. The D gene is left open where the match is weak. Expanded clones are given a class, and other clones once, few, many or no size at all.

NA	TRBD1	TRBV20-1	TRBJ2-5	TGCAGTGCTAGGGGACAGGGGTGGCAAGAGACCCAGTACTTC	CSARGQGWQETQYF
many	NA	TRBV20-1	TRBJ1-2	TGCAGTGCTACTGGGTCAGGGGTATTACATGGCTACACCTTC	CSATGSGVLHGYTF
few	NA	TRBV5-1	TRBJ2-5	TGCGCCAGCAGCTTGGCCGGGAGTGGGAGAGAGACCCAGTACTTC	CASSLAGSGRETQYF
NA	TRBD1	TRBV7-2	TRBJ1-5	TGTGTCAGCAGCTTACAGGGGGATTATAGCAATCAGCCCCAGCATTTT	CVSSLQGDYSNQPQHF
once	TRBD1	TRBV19	TRBJ2-1	TGTGCCAGTGGTATTCTAGGACAGGGGTCGGATGAGCAGTTCTTC	CASGILGQGSDEQFF
NA	NA	TRBV18	TRBJ2-5	TGTGCCAGCTCACCAACAGGGAATTCAGAGACCCAGTACTTC	CASSPTGNSETQYF
NA	TRBD2	TRBV20-1	TRBJ2-7	TGCAGTGCAAGAGTCGGGACTAGCGGGAACTACGAGCAGTACTTC	CSARVGTSGNYEQYF
NA	NA	TRBV30	TRBJ2-1	TGTGCCTGGTGGAGAGGGGGGGCCCGATACAATGAGCAGTTCTTC	CAWWRGGARYNEQFF
many	NA	TRBV12-3/TRBV12-4	TRBJ1-5	TGTGCCAGCAGGCTTAGCAATCAGCCCCAGCATTTT	CASRLSNQPQHF
NA	NA	TRBV6-2/TRBV6-3	TRBJ2-7	TGTGCCAGCAGTTTAGCGGATTCGATCTCATACGAGCAGTACTTC	CASSLADSISYEQYF
NA	NA	TRBV29-1	TRBJ2-7	TGCAGCGTCCGGGAAGGCTCCTACGAGCAGTACTTC	CSVREGSYEQYF
NA	TRBD2	TRBV7-8	TRBJ2-1	TGTGCCAGTAGCCTACTAGCGGGAACGGTCAATGAGCAGTTCTTC	CASSLLAGTVNEQFF
many	NA	TRBV27	TRBJ2-7	TGTGCCAGCAGTTTTGGGAACGAGCAGTACTTC	CASSFGNEQYF
NA	TRBD1	TRBV30	TRBJ1-2	TGTGCCTTGAGTGTACTTGACAGGGGAAGTGGCTACACCTTC	CALSVLDRGSGYTF
many	NA	TRBV28	TRBJ2-5	TGTGCCAGCAGTCCCAGTCAATGGGGAGAGACCCAGTACTTC	CASSPSQWGETQYF
few	NA	TRBV12-3/TRBV12-4	TRBJ2-1	TGTGCCAGCAGTTCTGGTTTGAGCGGAGAGCAGTTCTTC	CASSSGLSGEQFF
NA	NA	TRBV12-3/TRBV12-4	TRBJ2-2	TGTGCCAGCAGTTCTGACAGGGAGGACACCGGGGAGCTGTTTTTT	CASSSDREDTGELFF
many	TRBD1	TRBV20-1	TRBJ1-1	TGCAGTGCTAGAGACCGGGGGTGGGACAGAGGGTTCTTT	CSARDRGWDRGFF
NA	TRBD2	TRBV18	TRBJ2-4	TGTGCCAGCTCACCGGGACTAGCGAAACAAAACATTCAGTACTTC	CASSPGLAKQNIQYF
many	TRBD1	TRBV2	TRBJ1-4	TGTGCCAGCAGTGAAGGGACAGGGAATGAAAAACTGTTTTTT	CASSEGTGNEKLFF
many	NA	TRBV5-8	TRBJ1-1	TGTGCCAGCAGCTTGGTATTTGCAGAAGCTTTCTTT	CASSLVFAEAFF
once	NA	TRBV20-1	TRBJ2-7	TGCAGTTCAGGGGATCGGGAATACGAGCAGTACTTC	CSSGDREYEQYF
many	TRBD2	TRBV28	TRBJ2-4	TGTGCCAGCAGCCCAGGACTAGCGGGACGAGCCAAAAACATTCAGTACTTC	CASSPGLAGRAKNIQYF
NA	NA	TRBV6-2/TRBV6-3	TRBJ2-5	TGTGCCAGCAGGTACGACTCGCGCGGGACCCAGTACTTC	CASRYDSRGTQYF
few	TRBD2	TRBV7-2	TRBJ2-1	TGTGCCAGCAGCCGCGTGGGGGGCGGGGGGAACAATGAGCAGTTCTTC	CASSRVGGGGNNEQFF
few	NA	TRBV19	TRBJ1-3	TGTGCCAGTAGTCCGGACTCCCGTTCTGGAAACACCATATATTTT	CASSPDSRSGNTIYF
NA	NA	TRBV27	TRBJ2-5	TGTGCCAGCAGTGAATCGGCTAGCATGTACCAAGAGACCCAGTACTTC	CASSESASMYQETQYF
many	NA	TRBV25-1	TRBJ2-7	TGTGCCAGCAGTGAATACAGCAGGGGTAGCCCCTACGAGCAGTACTTC	CASSEYSRGSPYEQYF
NA	NA	TRBV6-1	TRBJ2-1	TGTGCCAGCAGGGAGAGCGGGTTAAATGAGCAGTTCTTC	CASRESGLNEQFF
many	TRBD2	TRBV24-1	TRBJ2-1	TGTGCCACCAGTGAGGGACTAGCGGGCCTATACAATGAGCAGTTCTTC	CATSEGLAGLYNEQFF
NA	TRBD2	TRBV12-3/TRBV12-4	TRBJ2-1	TGTGCCAGCAGTTTATCCCTAGCGGGGGACTATGAGCAGTTCTTC	CASSLSLAGDYEQFF
NA	NA	TRBV18	TRBJ1-1	TGTGCCAGCTCAAGAAGCAAGGGATACTGGGACACTGAAGCTTTCTTT	CASSRSKGYWDTEAFF
many	NA	TRBV20-1	TRBJ2-7	TGCAGTGCTACCTCGGGCTTCTCGGTCGTCTACGAGCAGTACTTC	CSATSGFSVVYEQYF
NA	TRBD1	TRBV6-1	TRBJ1-5	TGCGACAGCTCGCACCCAAGCACCGGGACAGCTCCCGGGGTTCAGCCCCAGCATTTT	CDSSHPSTGTAPGVQPQHF
NA	NA	TRBV20-1	TRBJ2-3	TGCAGTTGGATGGGACGCGCAAAAGATAAGCAGTATTTT	CSWMGRAKDKQYF
NA	NA	TRBV20-1	TRBJ2-5	TGCAGTGCTAGAAGTCCGAGACAAGCCCAAGAGACCCAGTACTTC	CSARSPRQAQETQYF
NA	NA	TRBV3-1	TRBJ2-1	TGTGCCAGCAGGCAAGTTAGCAATGAGCAGTTCTTC	CASRQVSNEQFF
few	NA	TRBV7-6	TRBJ2-7	TGTGCCAGCAGCTTAGTTCCCAGCGGGTACTCCTACGAGCAGTACTTC	CASSLVPSGYSYEQYF
many	NA	TRBV24-1	TRBJ1-1	TGTGCCACCGCTCGTGGCACTGAAGCTTTCTTT	CATARGTEAFF
NA	NA	TRBV3-1	TRBJ1-2	TGTGCCAGCAGCCAAGGGGAGGGCGGGTATGGCTACACCTTC	CASSQGEGGYGYTF
NA	NA	TRBV27	TRBJ1-2	TGTGCCAGCAGTTTATCGAGGGCAGAGAGTTTAGGCTACACCTTC	CASSLSRAESLGYTF
many	NA	TRBV12-3/TRBV12-4	TRBJ2-1	TGTGCCAGCGCGCCTAGCTCAATCGTGAATGAGCAGTTCTTC	CASAPSSIVNEQFF